The rows below give T cell receptor beta chains drawn from one sample of a study of blood T cell repertoires in COVID-19. Profiling relied on immunoSEQ multiplex PCR, and the TCRdb table lists in-frame clones only, not all of them. This table holds fewer than 300,000 clones, about 93% found once. Specimen: PBMCs or T cells enriched from blood (not recorded which). The receptors come from a woman younger than 45 who had recovered from COVID-19. The CDR3 runs from the conserved cysteine through the conserved F or W. The D gene is left open where the match is weak. A clone size is listed for some rows: how often the clone was seen (once, few, many), or a class if it is expanded.

abundance: .
j_gene: TRBJ2-3
v_gene: TRBV19
d_gene: .
CDR3aa: CASTLIGGVSSDTQYF

abundance: .
j_gene: TRBJ1-2
v_gene: TRBV7-9
d_gene: .
CDR3aa: CASKGETYGYTF

abundance: .
j_gene: TRBJ2-3
v_gene: TRBV7-3
d_gene: .
CDR3aa: CASSPRGTSDTQYF

abundance: .
j_gene: TRBJ1-2
v_gene: TRBV30
d_gene: .
CDR3aa: CAWNMRGSRYGYTF

abundance: .
j_gene: TRBJ2-2
v_gene: TRBV18
d_gene: TRBD2
CDR3aa: CASSPRDVSGGLHTGELFF

abundance: .
j_gene: TRBJ2-1
v_gene: TRBV5-1
d_gene: .
CDR3aa: CASSLGVSYNEQFF

abundance: .
j_gene: TRBJ2-1
v_gene: TRBV9
d_gene: TRBD2
CDR3aa: CASSPRLAGYNEQFF

abundance: .
j_gene: TRBJ1-3
v_gene: TRBV5-1
d_gene: .
CDR3aa: CASSLELSSGNTIYF

abundance: .
j_gene: TRBJ2-1
v_gene: TRBV29-1
d_gene: .
CDR3aa: CSSTGPNNNEQFF

abundance: .
j_gene: TRBJ2-1
v_gene: TRBV7-8
d_gene: TRBD2
CDR3aa: CASSLASGRVNEQFF

abundance: few
j_gene: TRBJ2-1
v_gene: TRBV6-1
d_gene: TRBD2
CDR3aa: CASSESSGGAYNEQFF

abundance: .
j_gene: TRBJ1-6
v_gene: TRBV19
d_gene: TRBD1
CDR3aa: CATRLTGGHSPLHF

abundance: once
j_gene: TRBJ2-2
v_gene: TRBV18
d_gene: .
CDR3aa: CASSPQEGPAGTGELFF

abundance: .
j_gene: TRBJ2-7
v_gene: TRBV4-1
d_gene: TRBD2
CDR3aa: CASSQSPGLAVYEQYF

abundance: .
j_gene: TRBJ1-5
v_gene: TRBV28
d_gene: .
CDR3aa: CASSPRGPNQPQHF

abundance: .
j_gene: TRBJ2-3
v_gene: TRBV5-4
d_gene: TRBD2
CDR3aa: CASSLKAGAGGSADTQYF

abundance: .
j_gene: TRBJ1-1
v_gene: TRBV5-1
d_gene: TRBD1
CDR3aa: CASSPGQVEAFF

abundance: .
j_gene: TRBJ1-6
v_gene: TRBV28
d_gene: .
CDR3aa: CASSLLPHLQSALHF

abundance: .
j_gene: TRBJ1-1
v_gene: TRBV7-9
d_gene: TRBD1
CDR3aa: CASSLGGTGGRTEAFF

abundance: once
j_gene: TRBJ2-7
v_gene: TRBV6-5
d_gene: TRBD2
CDR3aa: CATGPWREAYEQYF

abundance: .
j_gene: TRBJ1-4
v_gene: TRBV5-1
d_gene: TRBD1
CDR3aa: CASSLEFQGDGEKLFF

abundance: .
j_gene: TRBJ1-6
v_gene: TRBV7-2
d_gene: .
CDR3aa: CASSRDSPLHF

abundance: .
j_gene: TRBJ2-7
v_gene: TRBV30
d_gene: TRBD1
CDR3aa: CAWETGGTYEQYF

abundance: .
j_gene: TRBJ1-2
v_gene: TRBV9
d_gene: TRBD1
CDR3aa: CASSVASRGREDYGYTF

abundance: .
j_gene: TRBJ2-2
v_gene: TRBV30
d_gene: TRBD1
CDR3aa: CAWETGVSTGELFF

abundance: .
j_gene: TRBJ2-5
v_gene: TRBV2
d_gene: TRBD2
CDR3aa: CASGVVAGGYQETQYF

abundance: .
j_gene: TRBJ2-2
v_gene: TRBV9
d_gene: .
CDR3aa: CASSGLGGGELFF

abundance: .
j_gene: TRBJ2-1
v_gene: TRBV7-8
d_gene: .
CDR3aa: CASIAAPEEDEQFF

abundance: .
j_gene: TRBJ1-2
v_gene: TRBV19
d_gene: .
CDR3aa: CASTHAGGRFYGYTF

abundance: .
j_gene: TRBJ1-1
v_gene: TRBV30
d_gene: .
CDR3aa: CAWSVDLNTEAFF

abundance: .
j_gene: TRBJ1-4
v_gene: TRBV9
d_gene: TRBD1
CDR3aa: CASSVGTGLNEKLFF

abundance: .
j_gene: TRBJ2-7
v_gene: TRBV19
d_gene: .
CDR3aa: CASSQLASSYEQYF

abundance: .
j_gene: TRBJ2-7
v_gene: TRBV11-2
d_gene: TRBD1
CDR3aa: CASSRDRAYEQYF

abundance: once
j_gene: TRBJ2-1
v_gene: TRBV28
d_gene: .
CDR3aa: CASSLPKPDNEQFF

abundance: .
j_gene: TRBJ1-1
v_gene: TRBV5-1
d_gene: .
CDR3aa: CASSLGQITEAFF

abundance: .
j_gene: TRBJ2-1
v_gene: TRBV27
d_gene: .
CDR3aa: CASSLSAGAWAEQFF

abundance: .
j_gene: TRBJ2-3
v_gene: TRBV19
d_gene: .
CDR3aa: CASSTSTGVIADTQYF

abundance: .
j_gene: TRBJ2-5
v_gene: TRBV5-1
d_gene: TRBD2
CDR3aa: CASSREGFQETQYF

abundance: few
j_gene: TRBJ1-2
v_gene: TRBV7-9
d_gene: .
CDR3aa: CASSFDQGRGGDGYTF

abundance: .
j_gene: TRBJ1-4
v_gene: TRBV5-5
d_gene: .
CDR3aa: CASSPGATNEKLFF

abundance: .
j_gene: TRBJ2-1
v_gene: TRBV11-2
d_gene: TRBD2
CDR3aa: CASSQLADSYNEQFF

abundance: few
j_gene: TRBJ2-7
v_gene: TRBV6-5
d_gene: TRBD2
CDR3aa: CASSYSGGLAYEQYF

abundance: .
j_gene: TRBJ2-2
v_gene: TRBV7-9
d_gene: .
CDR3aa: CASSSISGQPNTGELFF

abundance: .
j_gene: TRBJ1-1
v_gene: TRBV29-1
d_gene: .
CDR3aa: CSVDPQGLSTEAFF

abundance: .
j_gene: TRBJ2-3
v_gene: TRBV5-1
d_gene: TRBD2
CDR3aa: CASTMGSGAVDTQYF

abundance: .
j_gene: TRBJ1-1
v_gene: TRBV9
d_gene: .
CDR3aa: CASSVSGPMNTEAFF